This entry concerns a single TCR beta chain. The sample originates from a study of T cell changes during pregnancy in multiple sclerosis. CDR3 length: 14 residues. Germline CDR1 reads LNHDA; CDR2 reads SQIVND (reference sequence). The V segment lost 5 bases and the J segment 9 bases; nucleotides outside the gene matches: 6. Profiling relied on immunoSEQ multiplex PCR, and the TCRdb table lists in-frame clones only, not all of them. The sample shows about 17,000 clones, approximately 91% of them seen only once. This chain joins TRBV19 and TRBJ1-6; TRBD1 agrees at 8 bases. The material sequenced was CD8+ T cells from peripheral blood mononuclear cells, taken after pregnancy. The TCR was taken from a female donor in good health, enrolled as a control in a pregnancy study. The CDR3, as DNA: TGTGCCAGTAGTTCGACAGGGGTTATTTCACCCCTCCACTTT. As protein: CASSSTGVISPLHF. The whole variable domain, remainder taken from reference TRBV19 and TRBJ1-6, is DGGITQSPKYLFRKEGQNVTLSCEQNLNHDAMYWYRQDPGQGLRLIYYSQIVNDFQKGDIAEGYSVSREKKESFPLTVTSAQKNPTAFYLCASSSTGVISPLHFGNGTRLTVT.